This TCR beta chain was retrieved from a study of T-cell memory formation after mild COVID-19. The overall study: For the most part, TCR clusters were specific to one donor. Study-wide results and caveats: Cross-reactive memory appears to have joined, as suggested by some responding clones showing up in pre-infection memory. Later expanders leaned CD4+, whereas day 15 to 85 contracting clones were balanced CD4/CD8.

The CDR3 loop spans 14 amino acids. V was clipped by 3 bases and J by 9 bases, with 17 bases between them. Per the germline V gene, CDR1 is DFQATT and CDR2 is SNEGSKA (reference sequence). This clonotype has a handful of counts. Antigen: not known. Barcoded TCR alpha and TCR beta cDNA libraries with UMIs came from 5'RACE using constant-segment primers. A single record per CDR3 protein comes from TCRdb applying MiXCR to the 5' RACE reads. This sample has over 250,000 distinct CDR3 sequences; less than 20% occur once, and the top ten carry roughly 20%. Sequenced sample: PBMCs or a T cell subset sorted from them (not recorded which). The rearrangement links TRBV20-1 to TRBJ2-2; the D gene is possibly TRBD2 (5 bases). This clonotype originated in a man younger than 30 who had mild COVID-19 (a few samples of this study predate the infection). Cell type and time point are not known. CDR3 sequence: CSARTTYTPRELFF. As DNA, the CDR3 is TGCAGTGCTAGGACTACCTATACTCCCCGGGAGCTGTTTTTT.